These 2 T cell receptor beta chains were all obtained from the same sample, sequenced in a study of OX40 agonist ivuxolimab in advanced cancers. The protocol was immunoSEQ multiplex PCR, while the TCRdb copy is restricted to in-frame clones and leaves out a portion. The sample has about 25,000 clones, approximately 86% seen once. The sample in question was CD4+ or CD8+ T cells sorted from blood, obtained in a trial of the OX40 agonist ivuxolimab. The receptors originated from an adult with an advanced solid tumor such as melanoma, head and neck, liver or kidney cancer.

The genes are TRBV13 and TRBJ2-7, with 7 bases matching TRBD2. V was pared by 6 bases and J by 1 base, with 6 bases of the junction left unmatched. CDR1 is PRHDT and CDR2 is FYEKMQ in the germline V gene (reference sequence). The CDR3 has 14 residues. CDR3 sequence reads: CASRDTSVSYEQYF. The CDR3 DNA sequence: TGTGCCAGCAGAGATACTAGCGTTTCCTACGAGCAGTACTTC.

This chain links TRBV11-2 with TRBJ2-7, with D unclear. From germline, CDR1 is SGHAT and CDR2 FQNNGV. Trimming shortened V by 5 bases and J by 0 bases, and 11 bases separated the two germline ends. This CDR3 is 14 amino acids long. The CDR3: CASSPPRRSYEQYF. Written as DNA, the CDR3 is TGTGCCAGCAGCCCACCCAGGCGCTCCTACGAGCAGTACTTC.